This T cell receptor (beta chain) was retrieved from a study of blood T cell repertoires in COVID-19. About the study: Sample material is recorded as cDNA or gDNA derived from T cells, B-cell-depleted T cells, or PBMCs.

Authors' data handling: By means of reference gene primer amplification, nucleated cell counts were estimated. The method was immunoSEQ multiplex PCR; TCRdb's version includes in-frame clones alone and lacks a portion of them. Clone size and V and J calls were adopted from that table, with D and trimming inferred from the DNA. The sample lists about 90,000 clones, over 75% seen once, with 5% to 5.5% in the top ten. The V gene's germline CDR1 is SGHAT and CDR2 FQNNGV. CDR3 length equals 15 residues. The V gene end was trimmed by 11 bases and the J gene end by 2 bases; junction bases not matched to a gene: 7.

This clonotype was obtained from a man aged 50 to 60 with acute or convalescent COVID-19. Source material: peripheral blood. V and J are TRBV11-2 and TRBJ2-2, with 11 bases fitting TRBD2. This CDR3 reads CAQLLAGVNTGELFF. The CDR3 DNA sequence: TGTGCCCAGCTACTAGCGGGAGTCAACACCGGGGAGCTGTTTTTT.